Listed here are 21 T cell receptor beta chains from one sample, sequenced in a study of cytomegalovirus exposure and HLA in healthy donors (dated by TCRdb to 2015 to 2018). Receptor amplification or capture employed the immunoSEQ multiplex PCR assay. For the multiplex PCR, a mixture combining 60 forward primers for TCR Vbeta segments and 13 reverse primers for TCR Jbeta segments was used. TCRdb mirrors the immuneACCESS table, restricted to in-frame sequences. Some clones are absent from its copies; in checked studies, under half trace to an unresolved V gene, and the reason for the others is unknown. The sample contains 78,000 or so clones, 84% of them found a single time. Roughly 2.4% of the sample comes from the top ten. The sequenced sample consisted of PBMCs. The receptors stem from a woman between 45 and 65 years old in good health and CMV-seronegative.

The V call is TRBV28, the J call TRBJ2-1, with a weak D call TRBD1 (6 bases). The ends were cut back, 8 bases at V and 6 bases at J, with 20 bases in the middle. Germline CDR1 is MDHEN and CDR2 is SYDVKM. This CDR3 is built from 15 residues. CDR3 DNA: TGTGCCAGCGGATCCGGAACAGGGAGAATCAATGAGCAGTTCTTC. Its translation is CASGSGTGRINEQFF.

This chain connects TRBV11-3 to TRBJ2-3; 8 bases agree with TRBD1. The CDR3 is made up of 15 amino acids. Trimming took 5 bases from V and 2 from J; bases not matched to a gene: 6. Germline assignment: CDR1 SGHNT and CDR2 YENEEA. The CDR3 DNA reads as TGTGCCAGCAGCCTCAGGACAGGGAACACAGATACGCAGTATTTT. This translates into CASSLRTGNTDTQYF.

The V call is TRBV6-1, the J call TRBJ1-2, with D possibly matching TRBD1 (6 bases). V was shortened by 2 bases and J by 8 bases, with 18 bases between the two germline ends. This CDR3 has 15 residues. Per germline, CDR1 MNHNS and CDR2 SASEGT. The CDR3 DNA reads as TGTGCCAGCAGTGAAAGCGGGGGGCCCTCGGACGGCTACACCTTC. Amino acids: CASSESGGPSDGYTF.

The gene calls are TRBV4-2 and TRBJ2-1, with 11 bases fitting TRBD2. Losses at the gene ends were 3 bases for V and 5 bases for J; bases not matched to a gene: 3. CDR3 length: 15 residues. Germline V gene lookup returns CDR1 LGHNA and CDR2 YNFKEQ. CDR3 sequence: CASSHTSGGNNEQFF. CDR3 coding DNA: TGTGCCAGCAGCCATACTAGCGGGGGTAACAATGAGCAGTTCTTC.

The chain links TRBV10-3 to TRBJ2-3; TRBD2 matches at 7 bases. Germline V gene data show CDR1 as ENHRY and CDR2 as SYGVKD. This CDR3 has 15 residues. Trimming took 2 bases from V and 2 from J; bases not matched to a gene: 4. CDR3 in DNA: TGTGCCATCAGTGAGCGAGCGGGACTCACAGATACGCAGTATTTT. Translation gives CAISERAGLTDTQYF.

The chain joins TRBV10-3 to TRBJ2-3; TRBD2 matches 9 bases. The CDR3 totals 14 residues. Germline CDR1 is ENHRY and CDR2 is SYGVKD. V was clipped by 4 bases and J by 2 bases; unmatched bases: 1. The CDR3 sequence: CAISASGDTDTQYF. The CDR3, as DNA: TGTGCCATCAGTGCTAGCGGGGACACAGATACGCAGTATTTT.

V gene TRBV5-6 combines with J gene TRBJ1-4, with a weak D call TRBD1 (5 bases). The V gene lost 4 bases and the J gene lost 4 bases, with 23 bases spanning the gap. The germline V gene encodes CDR1 SGHDT and CDR2 YYEEEE. The CDR3 length is 18 residues. The CDR3 reads CASSLNVHRGTDNEKLFF. CDR3 in DNA: TGTGCCAGCAGCCTTAACGTACACCGGGGGACTGATAATGAAAAACTGTTTTTT.

This chain joins TRBV6-1 and TRBJ1-1; D is unclear. Germline V lookup: CDR1 MNHNS, CDR2 SASEGT. The CDR3 is 14 amino acids. Between the trimmed V and J ends, which lost 2 bases and 1 base, there was a span of 8 bases. The CDR3: CASSEKPRNTEAFF. The CDR3 DNA sequence: TGTGCCAGCAGTGAAAAGCCTAGGAACACTGAAGCTTTCTTT.

A single count supports this clone. V usage is TRBV19 and J usage is TRBJ1-5; 12 positions match TRBD1. This CDR3 spans 15 amino acids. Per germline, CDR1 LNHDA and CDR2 SQIVND (reference sequence). Trimming at V came to 5 bases and at J to 6 bases, leaving 5 bases not matched to a gene. CDR3 amino acids: CASSPGTGGFQPQHF. In DNA form, the CDR3 reads TGTGCCAGTAGTCCCGGGACAGGGGGCTTTCAGCCCCAGCATTTT.

The chain employs TRBV29-1 and TRBJ2-3; 8 nucleotides agree with TRBD2. The germline V gene has CDR1 SQVTM and CDR2 ANQGSEA. The length of the CDR3 is 15 residues. With V trimmed by 8 bases and J by 2 bases, 12 bases remained unmatched. CDR3 loop: CSLRGAGASTDTQYF. The CDR3 DNA is TGCAGCCTCCGCGGAGCGGGAGCCTCCACAGATACGCAGTATTTT.

The J gene is TRBJ1-5, the V gene TRBV10-2, with D hard to call. The germline V gene has CDR1 WSHSY and CDR2 SAAADI. V lost 2 bases to trimming and J lost 5 bases, with 13 bases between them. CDR3 length: 15 amino acids. CDR3 sequence (DNA): TGCGCCAGCAGTGAGACGGACTGGAGCTATCAGCCCCAGCATTTT. Translation gives CASSETDWSYQPQHF.

This clone is a singleton in its sample. V gene TRBV7-2 combines with J gene TRBJ2-2; 14 bases are a match to TRBD2. Germline CDR1 and CDR2: SGHTA and FQGNSA. The junction had 4 bases not matched to a gene; V was cut back by 3 bases and J by 7 bases. The CDR3 extends over 16 amino acids. The CDR3, as DNA: TGTGCCAGCAGCTTCGGACTAGCGGGGGGTGGCGGGGAGCTGTTTTTT. Its protein product is CASSFGLAGGGGELFF.

In DNA form, the CDR3 reads TGTGCCACCAGCTCTCGACTAGAAGCTTACAATGAGCAGTTCTTC. Amino acid sequence: CATSSRLEAYNEQFF. This rearrangement joins TRBV15 to TRBJ2-1, with D tentatively TRBD2 (6 bases). Per germline, CDR1 LNHNV and CDR2 YYDKDF (reference sequence). The CDR3 length is 15 residues. With 5 bases removed from V and 4 bases from J, the gap between germline ends came to 15 bases.

The chain is built from TRBV19 and TRBJ2-1; TRBD2 agrees at 8 bases. This CDR3 has 14 residues. V shed 7 bases and J 9 bases; nucleotides not matched to a gene: 11. Germline assignment: CDR1 LNHDA and CDR2 SQIVND (reference sequence). CDR3 bases: TGTGCCAGTAAAAAGGGGACTAGTTCTTTTGAGCAGTTCTTC. Residues: CASKKGTSSFEQFF.

This chain joins TRBV19 and TRBJ1-1, with D unclear. V lost 1 base, J lost 6 bases, and 9 bases lay in between. CDR1 LNHDA and CDR2 SQIVND come from the germline V gene (reference sequence). This CDR3 has 13 amino acids. CDR3 nucleotide sequence: TGTGCCAGTAGTATAGGAGAAGTGGCTGAAGCTTTCTTT. It specifies CASSIGEVAEAFF.

V gene TRBV5-1 combines with J gene TRBJ2-1, with 7 bases that match TRBD2. Germline trimming cut 4 bases from V and 2 bases from J; bases unmatched to any gene: 9. Germline V gene data show CDR1 as SGHRS and CDR2 as YFSETQ. The length of the CDR3 is 16 residues. CDR3 in DNA: TGCGCCAGCAGCCCCCCGTACAGCGGGACCTACAATGAGCAGTTCTTC. As protein: CASSPPYSGTYNEQFF. Looking up the rest from reference TRBV5-1 and TRBJ2-1 gives the full variable domain: KAGVTQTPRYLIKTRGQQVTLSCSPISGHRSVSWYQQTPGQGLQFLFEYFSETQRNKGNFPGRFSGRQFSNSRSEMNVSTLELGDSALYLCASSPPYSGTYNEQFFGPGTRLTVL.

The chain recombines TRBV7-9 with TRBJ2-7; 7 positions agree with TRBD2. In germline, CDR1 is SEHNR, CDR2 FQNEAQ (reference sequence). This CDR3 is 16 amino acids long. After removal of 3 bases from V and 6 bases from J, the junction contained 14 bases not matched to a gene. The CDR3 sequence: CASSLAGREESFEQYF. CDR3 DNA sequence: TGTGCCAGCAGCTTGGCGGGGAGGGAGGAGAGCTTCGAGCAGTACTTC.

J is TRBJ1-1 and V is TRBV2, with 10 bases lining up with TRBD1. Germline CDR1 reads SNHLY; CDR2 reads FYNNEI. This CDR3 has 15 amino acids. Trimming removed 8 bases from V and 0 bases from J; junction bases left unmatched: 6. The CDR3 protein is CASRTGGRMNTEAFF. DNA for the CDR3: TGTGCCAGCCGGACAGGGGGACGAATGAACACTGAAGCTTTCTTT. The whole variable domain, filled in from reference TRBV2 and TRBJ1-1, reads EPEVTQTPSHQVTQMGQEVILRCVPISNHLYFYWYRQILGQKVEFLVSFYNNEISEKSEIFDDQFSVERPDGSNFTLKIRSTKLEDSAMYFCASRTGGRMNTEAFFGQGTRLTVV.

The chain employs TRBV18 and TRBJ2-2; 11 bases match TRBD1. The CDR3 is made up of 17 amino acids. Germline V CDR1 and CDR2: KGHSH, LQKENI. V lost 2 bases, J lost 0 bases, and 2 bases stayed unmatched. The CDR3 nucleotides read TGTGCCAGCTCACCAGAGGGACAGGGGGCGAACACCGGGGAGCTGTTTTTT. This encodes CASSPEGQGANTGELFF.

V and J are TRBV6-5 and TRBJ1-1; D call uncertain. Germline loops: CDR1 MNHEY, CDR2 SVGAGI. This CDR3 has 12 amino acids. Trimming removed 2 bases from V and 2 bases from J, with 3 bases in between. CDR3 sequence: CASSYRNTEAFF. The CDR3 DNA reads as TGTGCCAGCAGTTACCGTAACACTGAAGCTTTCTTT.

The chain links TRBV11-2 to TRBJ2-1; a possible D gene is TRBD2 (5 bases). This CDR3 comprises 13 residues. With 8 bases removed from V and 0 bases from J, the gap between germline ends came to 8 bases. The germline CDR1 and CDR2 sequences are SGHAT and FQNNGV. The CDR3, as DNA: TGTGCCAGCGCTCGGGGCTCCTACAATGAGCAGTTCTTC. As protein: CASARGSYNEQFF.